The 28 T cell receptor beta chains reported below all come from one sample, sequenced in a study of CD8 T cells in ankylosing spondylitis. Their specific antigens are unknown. TCRdb re-analysed the 5' RACE reads in MiXCR, keeping a single row per CDR3 protein. The sample lists more than 500,000 distinct CDR3 sequences, approximately 5% seen once, with around 3.5% in the top ten. General observations from the study: Blood of patients with ankylosing spondylitis appeared to be characterized by a TCR beta motif of several highly homologous variants.

Material: blood, either unsorted or a sorted T cell fraction (not recorded which). The source is a male donor with ankylosing spondylitis.

This clonotype was picked up many times. The rearrangement links TRBV4-1 to TRBJ2-5; 10 bases map to TRBD2. The ends lost 0 bases at V and 1 base at J; junction bases unmatched: 2. Germline CDR1 and CDR2: MGHRA and YSYEKL. The CDR3 runs 16 residues. CDR3 DNA sequence: TGCGCCAGCAGCCAAGATAGCGGGAGGTTCCAAGAGACCCAGTACTTC. Its protein is CASSQDSGRFQETQYF.

The chain has TRBV28 and TRBJ2-7, with TRBD2 matching over 14 bases. The CDR3 runs 14 residues. Losses at the gene ends were 8 bases for V and 2 bases for J; bases not matched to a gene: 2. Germline assignment: CDR1 MDHEN and CDR2 SYDVKM. CDR3 loop: CASRGLAGAYEQYF. In DNA, the CDR3 is TGTGCCAGCCGGGGACTAGCGGGAGCCTACGAGCAGTACTTC.

This clonotype appeared many times. The V call is TRBV4-1, the J call TRBJ2-1; tentatively, D is TRBD2 (5 bases). The CDR3 runs to 16 residues. Germline values: CDR1 MGHRA, CDR2 YSYEKL. V lost 0 bases to trimming and J lost 0 bases, with 9 bases between them. The CDR3 protein is CASSQERLASYNEQFF. The CDR3 DNA sequence: TGCGCCAGCAGCCAAGAGCGTCTAGCCTCCTACAATGAGCAGTTCTTC.

This clonotype was seen at least ten times. The chain couples TRBV11-2 to TRBJ2-5, with 8 bases fitting TRBD1. The V gene's germline CDR1 is SGHAT and CDR2 FQNNGV. The CDR3 extends over 15 amino acids. Trimming cost V 6 bases and J 2 bases; bases outside gene matches: 8. This CDR3 reads CASRPTGGRQETQYF. The CDR3, as DNA: TGTGCCAGCAGACCTACAGGGGGGAGGCAAGAGACCCAGTACTTC.

This clonotype has at least ten counts. The chain is built from TRBV7-9 and TRBJ1-1, with D unclear. From germline, CDR1 is SEHNR and CDR2 FQNEAQ (reference sequence). V lost 8 bases and J 0 bases, leaving 10 bases between the germline ends. The CDR3 loop spans 13 amino acids. The CDR3 protein is CASLREVNTEAFF. As DNA, the CDR3 is TGTGCCAGCCTCCGTGAAGTGAACACTGAAGCTTTCTTT.

This clonotype was observed many times. The genes are TRBV7-9 and TRBJ1-5; a weak D match, TRBD1 (5 bases). The germline CDR1 and CDR2 sequences are SEHNR and FQNEAQ (reference sequence). V lost 5 bases and J lost 11, with 16 bases in between. The CDR3 consists of 13 residues. CDR3 loop: CASSPLDRGAQHF. The CDR3 nucleotides read TGTGCCAGCAGCCCTCTCGACCGGGGGGCCCAGCATTTT.

This clonotype came up once. The rearrangement links TRBV6-1 to TRBJ2-2, with D perhaps assigned TRBD1 or TRBD2 (5 bases each). Germline loops: CDR1 MNHNS, CDR2 SASEGT. Trimming cost V 3 bases and J 1 base, with 6 bases left between them. The CDR3 is made up of 14 amino acids. CDR3 coding DNA: TGTGCCAGCAGTGATGGGGGGAACACCGGGGAGCTGTTTTTT. This codes for CASSDGGNTGELFF.

There are many counts of this clonotype. The chain joins TRBV5-6 to TRBJ1-3, with TRBD1 as a possible D gene (5 bases). Germline CDR1 and CDR2: SGHDT and YYEEEE. The CDR3 has 18 amino acids. V was cut by 2 bases and J by 0 bases, with 18 bases left in between. The CDR3 DNA is TGTGCCAGCAGCTTAATTGGTCTTTGGGGGAGCTCTGGAAACACCATATATTTT. Amino acids: CASSLIGLWGSSGNTIYF.

Note on this clonotype: With a much larger clone just one base away, this may be a read error. The chain recombines TRBV11-2 with TRBJ2-2; 9 bases map to TRBD1. The CDR3 covers 16 residues. Looked up from germline, CDR1 is SGHAT and CDR2 is FQNNGV. Germline trimming cut 4 bases from V and 5 bases from J; bases unmatched to any gene: 8. The chain's CDR3 is CASSSFRDRDTGELFF. CDR3 nucleotides: TGTGCCAGCAGCTCTTTCCGGGACAGGGATACCGGGGAGCTGTTTTTT.

Many counts were recorded for this clonotype. The chain uses TRBV5-4 and TRBJ2-7; D is unresolved. Trimming left V 3 bases short and J 0 bases short, with 10 bases between. In germline, CDR1 is SGHNT, CDR2 YYREEE (reference sequence). The CDR3 extends over 14 amino acids. The CDR3 here is CASSSTESSYEQYF. In DNA form, the CDR3 reads TGTGCCAGCAGCTCAACGGAAAGCTCCTACGAGCAGTACTTC. The full variable domain, in which reference TRBV5-4 and TRBJ2-7 provide the parts outside the CDR3, is ETGVTQSPTHLIKTRGQQVTLRCSSQSGHNTVSWYQQALGQGPQFIFQYYREEENGRGNFPPRFSGLQFPNYSSELNVNALELDDSALYLCASSSTESSYEQYFGPGTRLTVT.

Many counts were recorded for this clonotype. V gene TRBV20-1 combines with J gene TRBJ2-5; D is possibly TRBD2 (6 bases). From germline, CDR1 is DFQATT and CDR2 SNEGSKA (reference sequence). The CDR3 is 14 amino acids. Trimming took off 6 bases at V and 0 bases at J, with 14 bases between the two ends. The CDR3 region is CSAPGAVDQETQYF. The CDR3, as DNA: TGCAGTGCCCCGGGAGCGGTGGACCAAGAGACCCAGTACTTC.

This chain connects TRBV4-3 to TRBJ2-3; perhaps TRBD2 as D (5 bases). CDR3 length: 17 amino acids. The germline V gene encodes CDR1 LGHNA and CDR2 YSLEER. V was clipped by 0 bases and J by 5 bases, with 18 bases between them. The CDR3 sequence: CASSQDGKGVGRDTQYF. As DNA, the CDR3 is TGCGCCAGCAGCCAAGATGGGAAGGGCGTTGGGAGAGATACGCAGTATTTT.

This clonotype came up many times. The chain combines TRBV11-2 with TRBJ2-4; D not certain. V dropped 0 bases and J dropped 6 bases, with 9 bases sitting between them. Germline V gene lookup returns CDR1 SGHAT and CDR2 FQNNGV. The CDR3 runs 14 residues. CDR3 residues: CASSLDRRLNIQYF. CDR3 nucleotides: TGTGCCAGCAGCTTAGATCGCAGGCTAAACATTCAGTACTTC.

This clonotype was recorded at least ten times. V gene TRBV29-1 combines with J gene TRBJ2-1; maybe TRBD2 (6 bases). The CDR3 contains 17 residues. Germline assignment: CDR1 SQVTM and CDR2 ANQGSEA. The V end was cut by 4 bases, the J end by 0 bases, with 19 bases between. Here the CDR3 DNA reads TGCAGCGTTGTGGGACTCACTCACCACAGCTCCTACAATGAGCAGTTCTTC. It specifies CSVVGLTHHSSYNEQFF.

This clonotype was picked up many times. V gene TRBV5-1 combines with J gene TRBJ2-4; 12 positions match TRBD2. The length of the CDR3 is 16 residues. Losses at the gene ends were 0 bases for V and 5 bases for J; bases not matched to a gene: 3. The germline gives CDR1 SGHRS, CDR2 YFSETQ. The CDR3 here is CASSLGLAGGENIQYF. The CDR3 DNA follows: TGCGCCAGCAGCTTGGGCCTAGCGGGAGGGGAAAACATTCAGTACTTC.

This clonotype was found many times. This rearrangement joins TRBV6-1 to TRBJ1-5; 11 nucleotides match TRBD1. Germline V CDR1 and CDR2: MNHNS, SASEGT. The CDR3 covers 13 residues. V trimming: 10 bases; J trimming: 6 bases; junction bases outside the gene matches: 5. DNA of the CDR3: TGTGCCACTCCGGGACAGGGGGGTCAGCCCCAGCATTTT. Translating it yields CATPGQGGQPQHF.

This clonotype was seen at least ten times. This chain joins TRBV12-3 or TRBV12-4 and TRBJ1-1; weak D call: TRBD1 (5 bases). Trimming stripped 7 bases from V and 1 base from J, with 10 bases between. The CDR3 length is 13 residues. This chain's CDR3 is CASNPQGNTEAFF. In DNA form, the CDR3 reads TGTGCCAGCAACCCGCAGGGGAACACTGAAGCTTTCTTT.

This clonotype was recorded many times. The chain is built from TRBV20-1 and TRBJ2-1, with D possibly being TRBD2 (5 bases). Germline CDR1 reads DFQATT; CDR2 reads SNEGSKA (reference sequence). Trimming left V 0 bases short and J 2 bases short, with 14 bases between. This CDR3 region has 16 residues. In DNA, the CDR3 is TGCAGTGCTAGAGAAACTAGAGGGTCACCCTACAATGAGCAGTTCTTC. Amino acids: CSARETRGSPYNEQFF.

In this sample, this clonotype turned up a few times. V gene TRBV4-1 combines with J gene TRBJ2-7; D possibly uses TRBD1 or TRBD2 (5 bases each). Between the trimmed V and J ends, which lost 8 bases and 2 bases, there was a span of 16 bases. Germline V gene data show CDR1 as MGHRA and CDR2 as YSYEKL. The CDR3 runs 14 residues. Written as DNA, the CDR3 is TGCGCCAGCCGCCTGGCGAGGGGCCCCTACGAGCAGTACTTC. Amino acid sequence: CASRLARGPYEQYF.

There are a few counts of this clonotype. V usage is TRBV15 and J usage is TRBJ2-1, with 15 positions matching TRBD2. This CDR3 comprises 20 residues. The germline V gene has CDR1 LNHNV and CDR2 YYDKDF (reference sequence). The trim removed 0 bases at V and 2 bases at J, leaving 8 bases unmatched. Here the CDR3 reads CATSRDPGLAGGGTYNEQFF. The CDR3 DNA sequence: TGTGCCACCAGCAGAGATCCCGGACTAGCGGGAGGGGGAACCTACAATGAGCAGTTCTTC.

Ten or more counts support this clonotype. The CDR3: CASSPEGGDVYGYTF. CDR3 DNA sequence: TGTGCCAGCAGTCCCGAGGGAGGGGACGTCTATGGCTACACCTTC. The chain employs TRBV6-4 and TRBJ1-2; tentative D call: TRBD1 (5 bases). The CDR3 covers 15 residues. Between the trimmed V and J ends, which lost 5 bases and 4 bases, there was a span of 17 bases. The V gene's germline CDR1 is MRHNA and CDR2 SNTAGT.

This clonotype was seen a few times. The chain links TRBV25-1 to TRBJ2-7; 9 nucleotides align to TRBD2. CDR3 length equals 14 residues. In germline, CDR1 is MGHDK, CDR2 SYGVNS. The junction had 5 bases not matched to a gene; V was cut back by 7 bases and J by 1 base. This CDR3 reads CASMQAGGSYEQYF. In DNA, the CDR3 is TGTGCCAGCATGCAAGCGGGGGGATCCTACGAGCAGTACTTC.

This clonotype was found many times. The rearrangement joins TRBV7-8 to TRBJ2-1; D is possibly TRBD2 (6 bases). The CDR3 sequence is 15 residues long. Germline V gene lookup returns CDR1 SGHVS and CDR2 FQNEAQ. Trimming stripped 1 base from V and 2 bases from J, with 9 bases between. The CDR3 is CASSLDGRTYNEQFF. CDR3 nucleotides: TGTGCCAGCAGCTTAGATGGGAGGACCTACAATGAGCAGTTCTTC.

In this sample, this clonotype turned up many times. The chain couples TRBV5-1 to TRBJ2-2; the match to TRBD2 covers 7 bases. V was clipped by 0 bases and J by 4 bases; unmatched bases: 6. CDR3 length equals 16 residues. Germline lookup yields CDR1 SGHRS and CDR2 YFSETQ. Here the CDR3 reads CASSLGLADGTGELFF. CDR3 in DNA: TGCGCCAGCAGCTTGGGTCTAGCGGATGGCACCGGGGAGCTGTTTTTT.

This clonotype was seen a few times. The V call is TRBV9, the J call TRBJ2-2; D unclear. V lost 4 bases to trimming and J lost 6 bases, with 10 bases between them. Per the germline V gene, CDR1 is SGDLS and CDR2 is YYNGEE. CDR3 length equals 13 residues. The DNA of the CDR3 is TGTGCCAGCAGCCCCCGACTTCCCGGGGAGCTGTTTTTT. It specifies CASSPRLPGELFF.

This clonotype came up many times. This sequence joins TRBV28 and TRBJ2-2; possibly TRBD2 for D (6 bases). Germline CDR1 reads MDHEN; CDR2 reads SYDVKM. V was cut by 4 bases and J by 1 base, with 10 bases left in between. The CDR3 spans 15 residues. This CDR3 is CASSSGTWNTGELFF. The CDR3 bases are TGTGCCAGCAGTTCGGGGACTTGGAACACCGGGGAGCTGTTTTTT.

The chain is built from TRBV5-1 and TRBJ1-2; 11 bases fit TRBD1. Germline assignment: CDR1 SGHRS and CDR2 YFSETQ. The V and J ends lost 5 bases and 3 bases, in that order; junction bases with no gene match: 3. The CDR3 spans 14 residues. CDR3 protein: CASRGQGVYYGYTF. CDR3 DNA sequence: TGCGCCAGCAGGGGACAGGGGGTTTACTATGGCTACACCTTC.

This clonotype was detected many times. The chain couples TRBV5-5 to TRBJ1-2; possible D gene TRBD1, 5 bases. V lost 3 bases to trimming and J lost 7 bases, with 7 bases between them. The CDR3 is 11 amino acids. The germline V gene encodes CDR1 SGHKS and CDR2 YYEKEE (reference sequence). The CDR3 loop is CASSSGLGYTF. The CDR3 coding sequence is TGTGCCAGCAGCTCGGGACTTGGCTACACCTTC.